Listed here are 2 T cell receptor beta chains from one sample, sequenced in a study of blood T cells in healthy people across ages. Primed by a sample-barcoded 5' primer and a J-beta primer mix, a second PCR proceeded for roughly 7 to 11 cycles. TCRdb analysed the 5' RACE reads with MiXCR anew, one entry per CDR3 protein. This table holds under 800,000 distinct CDR3 sequences, roughly 43% found once. Sequencing was performed on blood. The receptors derive from a woman aged 55-69 years in good health.

CDR3 bases: TGTGCCAGTAGTATAGACACACTACAGTCCGAGCAGTACTTC. It yields the protein CASSIDTLQSEQYF. The J gene is TRBJ2-7, the V gene TRBV19; D is unclear. This CDR3 spans 14 amino acids. Trimming took off 0 bases at V and 6 bases at J, with 12 bases between the two ends. In germline, CDR1 is LNHDA, CDR2 SQIVND (reference sequence).

The rearrangement joins TRBV15 to TRBJ2-3, with D uncertain. Trimming cost V 0 bases and J 0 bases, with 10 bases left between them. The germline V gene encodes CDR1 LNHNV and CDR2 YYDKDF (reference sequence). The CDR3 spans 16 residues. This CDR3 reads CATSRDEDSSTDTQYF. In DNA form, the CDR3 reads TGTGCCACCAGCAGAGATGAAGATTCTAGCACAGATACGCAGTATTTT.